The following is a T cell receptor beta chain sequence with its context. Its antigen is currently unknown. The sample comes from a study of cytomegalovirus exposure and HLA in healthy donors. Separate from the roughly 730-subject first cohort, the approximately 120-subject validation cohort was the one that the donors belonged to. CDR1 is GTSNPN and CDR2 is SVGIG in the germline V gene (reference sequence). CDR3 length: 11 residues. The germline V and J ends were trimmed by 4 bases and 2 bases, with 6 bases remaining between them. Some clones are missing from TCRdb's copy, which holds only in-frame ones; the method was immunoSEQ multiplex PCR. The data hold 140,000 to 150,000 clones, with approximately 86% observed a single time. Whole-study findings and limits: Researchers counted over 150 TCR beta chains as cytomegalovirus-associated. There were three CMV-associated chains whose specificity for CMV antigens was confirmed in vitro.

This rearrangement joins TRBV30 to TRBJ2-7; D is uncertain. The sequence was collected from a man aged 18 to 30 in good health and CMV-seropositive. Sequenced sample: PBMCs. In nucleotides, the CDR3 is TGTGCCTGGAAGACAACCTACGAGCAGTACTTC. Translation gives CAWKTTYEQYF.